This entry lists 32 T cell receptor beta chains sequenced from one sample in a study of blood T cell repertoires in COVID-19. Generated by immunoSEQ multiplex PCR, the TCRdb table keeps only in-frame clones and is missing some. In the table there are over 400,000 clones, roughly 89% of which are singletons. Sequencing was done on a sample of peripheral blood. These receptors all stem from a woman aged 50 to 60 with COVID-19, enrolled during active disease.

The rearrangement uses TRBV7-9 and TRBJ2-3; 9 positions agree with TRBD1. This CDR3 is 15 amino acids long. The germline V gene has CDR1 SEHNR and CDR2 FQNEAQ (reference sequence). V shed 5 bases, J shed 4 bases, and the junction held 7 bases outside the gene matches. The CDR3 here is CASSPGQGNSDTQYF. The DNA for the CDR3 is TGTGCCAGCAGCCCTGGACAGGGGAATTCAGATACGCAGTATTTT.

The J gene is TRBJ2-1, the V gene TRBV6-5, with 10 bases fitting TRBD1. After removal of 7 bases from V and 8 bases from J, the junction contained 11 bases not matched to a gene. The CDR3 contains 15 residues. CDR1 and CDR2 (germline): MNHEY, SVGAGI. The CDR3 is CASITRQGAVDEQFF. The CDR3 DNA is TGTGCCAGCATTACTAGACAGGGGGCTGTCGATGAGCAGTTCTTC.

CDR3 loop: CASTPLGVDQPQHF. The CDR3 nucleotides are TGTGCCAGTACCCCCTTGGGCGTTGATCAGCCCCAGCATTTT. The V gene is TRBV19, the J gene TRBJ1-5; D gene uncertain. Germline assignment: CDR1 LNHDA and CDR2 SQIVND (reference sequence). This CDR3 contains 14 residues. Trimming cost V 7 bases and J 5 bases, with 15 bases left between them.

The chain joins TRBV5-4 to TRBJ1-2, with D possibly matching TRBD1 (6 bases). Germline CDR1 is SGHNT and CDR2 is YYREEE (reference sequence). Trimming pared 1 base from V and 0 bases from J, leaving 13 bases between. The CDR3 length is 16 residues. In nucleotides, the CDR3 is TGTGCCAGCAGCTTGTTTGGGACACTAGCTAACTATGGCTACACCTTC. Encoded protein: CASSLFGTLANYGYTF.

This clone appeared once. V gene TRBV19 combines with J gene TRBJ2-3; 14 positions match TRBD2. CDR1 and CDR2 (germline): LNHDA, SQIVND (reference sequence). The CDR3 spans 17 residues. V lost 6 bases and J lost 1; bases outside the gene matches: 6. The CDR3 nucleotides read TGTGCCAGTAGGACTAGCGGGGGGGCCGGCCGCACAGATACGCAGTATTTT. Translation gives CASRTSGGAGRTDTQYF.

The V call is TRBV5-4, the J call TRBJ2-7, with a tentative D call TRBD2 (6 bases). CDR1 is SGHNT, CDR2 YYREEE, per germline (reference sequence). The CDR3 covers 15 residues. Trimming took off 0 bases at V and 6 bases at J, with 16 bases between the two ends. CDR3 protein: CASSLEVRGSGEQYF. In nucleotides, the CDR3 is TGTGCCAGCAGCTTGGAGGTTCGGGGGTCGGGCGAGCAGTACTTC.

Note on this clone: The same CDR3 is also encoded by other DNA sequences in this sample. This chain joins TRBV14 and TRBJ2-7; D not resolved. CDR1 and CDR2 (germline): SGHDN, FVKESK. The germline V and J ends were trimmed by 1 base and 3 bases, with 4 bases remaining between them. The CDR3 is 12 residues long. CDR3 in amino acids: CASSQGLYEQYF. The CDR3 nucleotides are TGTGCCAGCAGCCAAGGGCTCTACGAGCAGTACTTC.

The chain has TRBV3-1 (or the pseudogene TRBV3-2) and TRBJ1-3, with D hard to call. This CDR3 spans 15 amino acids. The germline V gene has CDR1 LGHDT and CDR2 YNNKEL (reference sequence). Trimming took off 0 bases at V and 2 bases at J, with 8 bases between the two ends. The CDR3 loop reads CASSQDWGAGNTIYF. The CDR3 coding sequence is TGTGCCAGCAGCCAAGATTGGGGAGCTGGAAACACCATATATTTT.

The V and J genes are TRBV4-1 and TRBJ1-5; 7 bases line up with TRBD1. The germline V gene encodes CDR1 MGHRA and CDR2 YSYEKL. The CDR3 has 14 residues. Trimming took 9 bases from V and 1 from J; bases not matched to a gene: 6. The CDR3 region has the DNA TGCGCCAGTTCAGGGACAGACAGCAATCAGCCCCAGCATTTT. Translated: CASSGTDSNQPQHF.

This clone was observed once. The chain is built from TRBV4-1 and TRBJ1-2, with 7 bases that match TRBD1. CDR1 and CDR2 from the germline V gene are MGHRA and YSYEKL. The CDR3 spans 15 residues. Trimming cost V 3 bases and J 4 bases; bases outside gene matches: 8. This CDR3 is CASSHPAGTVYGYTF. DNA for the CDR3: TGCGCCAGCAGCCACCCGGCCGGGACAGTCTATGGCTACACCTTC.

The sample holds one count of this clone. The chain employs TRBV19 and TRBJ1-5; TRBD1 aligns across 7 bases. The CDR3 runs to 15 residues. Unmatched junction bases numbered 7, after V lost 0 bases and J lost 8 bases. CDR1 is LNHDA, CDR2 SQIVND, per germline (reference sequence). This CDR3 is CASSIDRGPGEPQHF. CDR3 nucleotide sequence: TGTGCCAGTAGTATAGATAGGGGGCCAGGGGAGCCCCAGCATTTT.

This clone appeared once. This chain uses TRBV5-6 with TRBJ2-3, with TRBD1 matching 8 bases. The V gene's germline CDR1 is SGHDT and CDR2 YYEEEE. The V gene end was trimmed by 2 bases and the J gene end by 3 bases; junction bases not matched to a gene: 14. CDR3 size: 18 residues. CDR3 bases: TGTGCCAGCAGCTTCGGCACCCCTGACAGGGGAAGGACAGATACGCAGTATTTT. Translating gives CASSFGTPDRGRTDTQYF.

The chain employs TRBV7-9 and TRBJ1-2; D is unclear. Germline V lookup: CDR1 SEHNR, CDR2 FQNEAQ (reference sequence). The length of the CDR3 is 14 residues. V lost 0 bases and J 8 bases, leaving 13 bases between the germline ends. The CDR3 coding sequence is TGTGCCAGCAGCTTAGCGCAAGAGGCGGGGGGCTACACCTTC. This codes for CASSLAQEAGGYTF.

V gene TRBV15 combines with J gene TRBJ1-4; D perhaps matches TRBD1 (5 bases). From germline, CDR1 is LNHNV and CDR2 YYDKDF (reference sequence). Trimming pared 8 bases from V and 10 bases from J, leaving 14 bases between. The CDR3 is 12 amino acids. CDR3 residues: CATGGYGGKLFF. The CDR3 DNA sequence: TGTGCCACCGGGGGGTATGGGGGAAAACTGTTTTTT.

This chain links TRBV13 with TRBJ1-4; 7 bases are shared with TRBD1. The CDR3 spans 18 residues. In germline, CDR1 is PRHDT, CDR2 FYEKMQ (reference sequence). The trim removed 4 bases at V and 3 bases at J, leaving 14 bases unmatched. For the CDR3, the DNA is TGTGCCAGCAGCTCGAACCCCGACAGGGCTAGGGCTAATGAAAAACTGTTTTTT. Its translation: CASSSNPDRARANEKLFF.

The chain carries TRBV6-5 and TRBJ2-2; D gene ambiguous. The CDR3 is 14 amino acids. CDR1 and CDR2 (germline): MNHEY, SVGAGI. Deletions cut 0 bases from V and 2 bases from J, with 4 bases between. This CDR3 reads CASSYSTNTGELFF. The CDR3 DNA follows: TGTGCCAGCAGTTACTCTACTAACACCGGGGAGCTGTTTTTT.

In this sample, this clone turned up a few times. The chain couples TRBV6-5 to TRBJ2-5; 11 positions agree with TRBD2. The CDR3 has 15 residues. Germline loops: CDR1 MNHEY, CDR2 SVGAGI. V lost 2 bases to trimming and J lost 3 bases; unmatched junction nucleotides: 2. CDR3 in DNA: TGTGCCAGCAGTTACCTAGCGGGGGGTAAAGAGACCCAGTACTTC. Encoded protein: CASSYLAGGKETQYF.

The J gene is TRBJ2-7, the V gene TRBV7-9; perhaps TRBD1 as D (6 bases). Trimming took 4 bases from V and 4 from J, leaving 11 bases between them. This CDR3 contains 13 residues. The germline CDR1 and CDR2 sequences are SEHNR and FQNEAQ (reference sequence). Written as DNA, the CDR3 is TGTGCCAGCAGCTCAGCTGACAGGTACGAGCAGTACTTC. As protein: CASSSADRYEQYF.

Concerning this clone itself: The same CDR3 is also encoded by other DNA sequences in this sample. The rearrangement uses TRBV5-1 and TRBJ1-1; the match to TRBD1 covers 7 bases. The CDR3 runs to 15 residues. Germline trimming cut 0 bases from V and 0 bases from J; bases unmatched to any gene: 2. The germline CDR1 and CDR2 sequences are SGHRS and YFSETQ. CDR3 in amino acids: CASSLGGTVNTEAFF. Here the CDR3 DNA reads TGCGCCAGCAGCTTGGGTGGGACAGTGAACACTGAAGCTTTCTTT.

The chain employs TRBV19 and TRBJ1-3; D is unresolved. Trimming cost V 5 bases and J 4 bases, with 12 bases left between them. The CDR3 contains 14 residues. Germline CDR1 is LNHDA and CDR2 is SQIVND (reference sequence). CDR3 in DNA: TGTGCCAGTAGTCCGAGCCCCGAGGGAAACACCATATATTTT. Amino acid sequence: CASSPSPEGNTIYF. The full variable domain, completed using reference TRBV19 and TRBJ1-3, is DGGITQSPKYLFRKEGQNVTLSCEQNLNHDAMYWYRQDPGQGLRLIYYSQIVNDFQKGDIAEGYSVSREKKESFPLTVTSAQKNPTAFYLCASSPSPEGNTIYFGEGSWLTVV.

The CDR3 region has the DNA TGCGCCAGCAAGAACGGGGGGGCCAAAGATACGCAGTATTTT. Protein product: CASKNGGAKDTQYF. The chain is built from TRBV5-1 and TRBJ2-3; TRBD2 matches 8 bases. Germline loops: CDR1 SGHRS, CDR2 YFSETQ. Germline trimming cut 6 bases from V and 5 bases from J; bases unmatched to any gene: 8. The CDR3 has 14 amino acids.

This chain uses TRBV5-1 with TRBJ2-3; 8 bases fit TRBD2. The V gene's germline CDR1 is SGHRS and CDR2 YFSETQ. V lost 1 base and J lost 4; bases outside the gene matches: 2. There are 14 residues in the CDR3. The CDR3 sequence is CASSLRGGADTQYF. The CDR3 coding sequence is TGCGCCAGCAGCTTGCGGGGGGGCGCAGATACGCAGTATTTT.

The chain couples TRBV6-5 to TRBJ2-7; D call uncertain. V was clipped by 6 bases and J by 5 bases, with 8 bases between them. The CDR3 has 11 residues. CDR1 and CDR2 from the germline V gene are MNHEY and SVGAGI. Written as DNA, the CDR3 is TGTGCCAGCAGACCTATTCACGAGCAGTACTTC. Translated: CASRPIHEQYF.

In nucleotides, the CDR3 is TGTGCCATCAGCCCGACGGAGAGCAATCAGCCCCAGCATTTT. This translates into CAISPTESNQPQHF. The chain carries TRBV10-3 and TRBJ1-5, with no clear D. This CDR3 is built from 14 residues. Germline CDR1 is ENHRY and CDR2 is SYGVKD. V was cut by 6 bases and J by 1 base, with 10 bases left in between.

V and J are TRBV9 and TRBJ2-2; unclear D gene. The germline V gene encodes CDR1 SGDLS and CDR2 YYNGEE. This CDR3 spans 16 amino acids. V was trimmed by 2 bases and J by 0 bases, leaving 11 bases between them. DNA for the CDR3: TGTGCCAGCAGCGTCTTCAAGAGTGCGAACACCGGGGAGCTGTTTTTT. It is translated as CASSVFKSANTGELFF.

The chain is built from TRBV6-5 and TRBJ1-2; D is unresolved. There are 10 residues in the CDR3. CDR1 MNHEY and CDR2 SVGAGI come from the germline V gene. Between the trimmed V and J ends, which lost 5 bases and 8 bases, there was a span of 6 bases. Here the CDR3 reads CASSLLGYTF. CDR3 bases: TGTGCCAGCAGTCTACTAGGCTACACCTTC.

This chain links TRBV11-2 with TRBJ2-7, with 7 bases that match TRBD1. The CDR3 spans 14 residues. J was trimmed by 6 bases and V by 2 bases; bases with no gene match: 7. Germline V CDR1 and CDR2: SGHAT, FQNNGV. Written as DNA, the CDR3 is TGTGCCAGCAGCTTAACCCGGGACAGTCGCGAGCAGTACTTC. Translated: CASSLTRDSREQYF.

The V call is TRBV28, the J call TRBJ1-5; D call uncertain. Germline CDR1 reads MDHEN; CDR2 reads SYDVKM. The CDR3 has 14 amino acids. V lost 6 bases and J lost 2, with 11 bases in between. CDR3 loop: CASSPPQGNQPQHF. In nucleotides, the CDR3 is TGTGCCAGCAGCCCACCTCAGGGCAATCAGCCCCAGCATTTT.

This chain joins TRBV9 and TRBJ2-2; TRBD1 matches at 9 bases. Germline trimming cut 3 bases from V and 2 bases from J; bases unmatched to any gene: 5. Per germline, CDR1 SGDLS and CDR2 YYNGEE. The CDR3 runs 16 residues. The CDR3 here is CASSGDRGTNTGELFF. CDR3 coding DNA: TGTGCCAGCAGCGGTGACAGGGGGACCAACACCGGGGAGCTGTTTTTT.

The chain carries TRBV24-1 and TRBJ1-1, with D maybe TRBD1 (6 bases). Germline CDR1 KGHDR, CDR2 SFDVKD. The length of the CDR3 is 13 residues. Trimming removed 7 bases at V and 0 bases at J, with 8 bases between. The CDR3 reads CATRQGMNTEAFF. In DNA, the CDR3 is TGTGCCACCAGGCAGGGGATGAACACTGAAGCTTTCTTT.

The rearrangement uses TRBV6-2 or TRBV6-3 and TRBJ1-4; D may be TRBD1 (5 bases). The germline V gene encodes CDR1 MNHEY and CDR2 SVGEGT. V lost 6 bases and J lost 7, with 18 bases in between. The CDR3 runs to 15 residues. The CDR3 DNA sequence: TGTGCCAGCAGCCCTGGGGCGGGGGGGAGTGAAAAACTGTTTTTT. It encodes CASSPGAGGSEKLFF.

The chain couples TRBV18 to TRBJ2-5, with 8 bases that match TRBD1. The CDR3 has 14 amino acids. Germline V lookup: CDR1 KGHSH, CDR2 LQKENI. Trimming took 0 bases from V and 4 from J; bases not matched to a gene: 1. The DNA of the CDR3 is TGTGCCAGCTCACCACCGGACAGGGTAGAGACCCAGTACTTC. It translates to CASSPPDRVETQYF.